These T cell receptor beta chains were read from a single sample in a study of human T cells and chemical hapten exposure. Using its own MiXCR run on the RACE reads, TCRdb lists one record per CDR3 protein. Of 130,000 or so distinct CDR3 sequences detected, approximately 9.1% appear once; the ten largest clones hold around 2%. The sequenced sample consisted of whole blood. Receptors originate from a male donor in good health. Some clones in this sample may be carry-over from other donors' samples. Each CDR3 is given with its conserved first and last residue. D genes are given only for firm matches. The size entry is marked missing in some rows and otherwise reads once, few, many or a size class.

>TRBJ1-6|TRBD1|TRBV5-1|few
CASSPTDRDRNSPLHF
TGCGCCAGCAGCCCCACAGACCGGGACAGGAATTCACCCCTCCACTTT
>TRBJ2-5|NA|TRBV10-1|many
CASSESGRGTQYF
TGCGCCAGCAGTGAGTCAGGTCGAGGGACCCAGTACTTC
>TRBJ2-3|TRBD1|TRBV20-1|many
CSAVGRDSPSTDTQYF
TGCAGTGCTGTGGGCCGGGACAGCCCTAGCACAGATACGCAGTATTTT
>TRBJ2-2|NA|TRBV30|NA
CAWSVLPSTGELFF
TGTGCCTGGAGTGTACTTCCGAGCACCGGGGAGCTGTTTTTT
>TRBJ2-1|TRBD2|TRBV24-1|NA
CATKAGGNNEQFF
TGTGCCACGAAAGCGGGAGGGAACAATGAGCAGTTCTTC
>TRBJ1-1|NA|TRBV9|many
CASSPEGWGQENTEAFF
TGTGCCAGCAGCCCAGAGGGCTGGGGGCAGGAGAACACTGAAGCTTTCTTT
>TRBJ1-1|NA|TRBV11-1|few
CASSLGTENTEAFF
TGTGCCAGCAGCTTAGGAACAGAAAACACTGAAGCTTTCTTT
>TRBJ1-2|NA|TRBV6-2/TRBV6-3|few
CASSTGTGAYGYTF
TGTGCCAGCAGTACCGGGACTGGGGCATATGGCTACACCTTC
>TRBJ1-1|NA|TRBV4-3|NA
CASSQESRGGNAEAFF
TGCGCCAGCAGCCAAGAAAGCAGGGGTGGAAACGCTGAAGCTTTCTTT
>TRBJ1-1|NA|TRBV6-1|NA
CASSETVYPEAFF
TGTGCCAGCAGTGAAACTGTCTACCCTGAAGCTTTCTTT
>TRBJ2-7|NA|TRBV2|many
CASTRKEQYF
TGTGCCAGCACGAGAAAGGAGCAGTACTTC
>TRBJ2-1|TRBD2|TRBV7-9|NA
CASSRIGLGRGNEQFF
TGTGCCAGCAGCAGAATCGGACTAGGTAGGGGTAATGAGCAGTTCTTC
>TRBJ2-2|TRBD1|TRBV7-7|NA
CASSFGAGGSGELFF
TGTGCCAGCAGCTTTGGAGCAGGGGGTTCCGGGGAGCTGTTTTTT
>TRBJ2-1|NA|TRBV25-1|NA
CASSEQPTALEGQFF
TGTGCCAGCAGTGAACAACCGACAGCGTTGGAAGGGCAGTTCTTC
>TRBJ1-2|NA|TRBV18|few
CASSPGEGLYGYTF
TGTGCCAGCTCACCAGGGGAGGGACTCTATGGCTACACCTTC
>TRBJ2-5|TRBD2|TRBV7-2|NA
CASSSRVGRGGQETQYF
TGTGCCAGCAGCTCCAGAGTAGGGCGGGGGGGCCAAGAGACCCAGTACTTC
>TRBJ2-6|NA|TRBV4-3|NA
CASSLGPRAGANVLTF
TGCGCCAGCAGCCTTGGTCCTAGGGCTGGGGCCAACGTCCTGACTTTC
>TRBJ2-7|NA|TRBV7-9|NA
CASSLGLNYEQYF
TGTGCCAGCAGCTTAGGTCTGAACTACGAGCAGTACTTC
>TRBJ2-3|TRBD2|TRBV10-3|NA
CAIIAGDPTDTQYF
TGTGCCATCATTGCGGGGGACCCCACAGATACGCAGTATTTT
>TRBJ2-7|NA|TRBV20-1|NA
CSAPGHFYEQYF
TGCAGTGCGCCGGGTCACTTCTACGAGCAGTACTTC
>TRBJ1-5|TRBD1|TRBV9|few
CASSVGQGDSNQPQHF
TGTGCCAGCAGCGTAGGGCAGGGGGATAGCAATCAGCCCCAGCATTTT
>TRBJ2-7|TRBD2|TRBV12-3/TRBV12-4|many
CASSQRLAGYSYEQYF
TGTGCCAGCAGCCAGAGACTAGCGGGCTATTCCTACGAGCAGTACTTC